A selection of T cell receptor beta chains follows, all from one sample in a study of CD4 T cells in relation to SARS-CoV-2 and coronaviruses. Here immunoSEQ multiplex PCR was the method, and the copy in TCRdb shows in-frame clones only, minus some. The sample has fewer than 25,000 clones; around four fifths are singletons. For these TCRs, the target antigens are not known. Material: CD4+ T cells from PBMCs, cultured in vitro. The receptors were sampled from a human donor in good health. Each CDR3 is given with its conserved first and last residue. A D gene is named only where the DNA matches it firmly. Clone sizes are given selectively: once, few, many, or a class where the clone is expanded.

d_call: -
j_call: TRBJ2-5
clone_size: once
v_call: TRBV14
cdr3_nt: TGTGCCAGCAGCCAAGATTGGACCCAGTACTTC
cdr3_aa: CASSQDWTQYF

d_call: -
j_call: TRBJ2-5
clone_size: -
v_call: TRBV19
cdr3_nt: TGTGCCAGTAGTATAGAATCCGGACTTACGTACCAAGAGACCCAGTACTTC
cdr3_aa: CASSIESGLTYQETQYF

d_call: TRBD2
j_call: TRBJ2-7
clone_size: -
v_call: TRBV19
cdr3_nt: TGTGCCAGTAGTATTTCCGGACTAGCGATCCACGAGCAGTACTTC
cdr3_aa: CASSISGLAIHEQYF

d_call: -
j_call: TRBJ2-7
clone_size: -
v_call: TRBV3-1/TRBV3-2
cdr3_nt: TGTGCCACCGGGGGTGGGCGGGGACGGGAGCAGTACTTC
cdr3_aa: CATGGGRGREQYF

d_call: TRBD1
j_call: TRBJ1-6
clone_size: few
v_call: TRBV25-1
cdr3_nt: TGTGCCAGCAGTGACCCGGGACAGTTTAATTCACCCCTCCACTTT
cdr3_aa: CASSDPGQFNSPLHF

d_call: TRBD2
j_call: TRBJ2-5
clone_size: -
v_call: TRBV3-1/TRBV3-2
cdr3_nt: TGTGCCAGCAGCCTTTCCACCTCTAGCGGGCAAGAGACCCAGTACTTC
cdr3_aa: CASSLSTSSGQETQYF

d_call: -
j_call: TRBJ2-5
clone_size: -
v_call: TRBV3-1/TRBV3-2
cdr3_nt: TGTGCCAGCAGCCAAGACACAGGAATAGAGACCCAGTACTTC
cdr3_aa: CASSQDTGIETQYF

d_call: -
j_call: TRBJ2-5
clone_size: -
v_call: TRBV18
cdr3_nt: TGTGCCAGCTCACCCGGGGGGCTGGAGACCCAGTACTTC
cdr3_aa: CASSPGGLETQYF

d_call: TRBD2
j_call: TRBJ2-1
clone_size: -
v_call: TRBV2
cdr3_nt: TGTGCCAGCACGCCCCTAGCGGGAGTTAACAATGAGCAGTTCTTC
cdr3_aa: CASTPLAGVNNEQFF

d_call: -
j_call: TRBJ1-1
clone_size: -
v_call: TRBV9
cdr3_nt: TGTGCCAGCAGCGTAGAGGCCCGCACTGAAGCTTTCTTT
cdr3_aa: CASSVEARTEAFF

d_call: -
j_call: TRBJ2-1
clone_size: -
v_call: TRBV10-1
cdr3_nt: TGCGCCAGCAGCAATCCCAGCATCCCTCCCAATGAGCAGTTCTTC
cdr3_aa: CASSNPSIPPNEQFF

d_call: -
j_call: TRBJ2-5
clone_size: -
v_call: TRBV6-5
cdr3_nt: TGTGCCAGCAGTTACTCAAGAAGTCTCGGACAAGAGACCCAGTACTTC
cdr3_aa: CASSYSRSLGQETQYF

d_call: -
j_call: TRBJ1-1
clone_size: -
v_call: TRBV29-1
cdr3_nt: TGCAGCGTTGCGGCAGGGGATCCTACCACTGAAGCTTTCTTT
cdr3_aa: CSVAAGDPTTEAFF

d_call: TRBD2
j_call: TRBJ2-1
clone_size: once
v_call: TRBV29-1
cdr3_nt: TGCAGCTTTGGGGGGGGGACCTACAATGAGCAGTTCTTC
cdr3_aa: CSFGGGTYNEQFF

d_call: -
j_call: TRBJ2-4
clone_size: -
v_call: TRBV5-1
cdr3_nt: TGCGCCAGCAGCTCCCTCGGGGAACCCAAAAACATTCAGTACTTC
cdr3_aa: CASSSLGEPKNIQYF

d_call: -
j_call: TRBJ1-5
clone_size: -
v_call: TRBV7-8
cdr3_nt: TGTGCCAGCAGCTTAGTGTCTCAGCCCCAGCATTTT
cdr3_aa: CASSLVSQPQHF

d_call: TRBD1
j_call: TRBJ1-2
clone_size: -
v_call: TRBV9
cdr3_nt: TGTGCCAGCAGCTCAGGGACAGGGGGCTCCTATGGCTACACCTTC
cdr3_aa: CASSSGTGGSYGYTF

d_call: TRBD2
j_call: TRBJ2-5
clone_size: few
v_call: TRBV5-1
cdr3_nt: TGCGCCAGCAGCCCTGGATCTAGCGGGAAAGAGACCCAGTACTTC
cdr3_aa: CASSPGSSGKETQYF

d_call: -
j_call: TRBJ1-1
clone_size: -
v_call: TRBV10-3
cdr3_nt: TGTGCCATCAGGGCCAGGGGAATGTACACTGAAGCTTTCTTT
cdr3_aa: CAIRARGMYTEAFF

d_call: -
j_call: TRBJ1-1
clone_size: -
v_call: TRBV14
cdr3_nt: TGTGCCAGCAGCCAAGATTCAGCGGGGGGGGAAGCTTTCTTT
cdr3_aa: CASSQDSAGGEAFF

d_call: TRBD1
j_call: TRBJ2-7
clone_size: -
v_call: TRBV6-2/TRBV6-3
cdr3_nt: TGTGCCAGCAGCCCCCTGGGGGACAGGGGGATCTACGAGCAGTACTTC
cdr3_aa: CASSPLGDRGIYEQYF

d_call: -
j_call: TRBJ1-1
clone_size: -
v_call: TRBV6-5
cdr3_nt: TGTGCCAGCATTGGACAGAACACTGAAGCTTTCTTT
cdr3_aa: CASIGQNTEAFF

d_call: TRBD1
j_call: TRBJ2-7
clone_size: -
v_call: TRBV5-1
cdr3_nt: TGCGCCAGCAGCTTGCACGGACAGGGCTACGAGCAGTACTTC
cdr3_aa: CASSLHGQGYEQYF

d_call: -
j_call: TRBJ1-5
clone_size: once
v_call: TRBV9
cdr3_nt: TGTGCCAGCAGCCCCAGCGGGGGGCCATTTCAGCCCCAGCATTTT
cdr3_aa: CASSPSGGPFQPQHF

d_call: -
j_call: TRBJ2-7
clone_size: -
v_call: TRBV4-1
cdr3_nt: TGCGCCAGCAGCCAAGATCCCGGGCCCAGCTCCTACGAGCAGTACTTC
cdr3_aa: CASSQDPGPSSYEQYF

d_call: TRBD1
j_call: TRBJ1-4
clone_size: -
v_call: TRBV6-5
cdr3_nt: TGTGCCAGCAGGGGACAGGGGACCGTTGAAAAACTGTTTTTT
cdr3_aa: CASRGQGTVEKLFF

d_call: -
j_call: TRBJ2-3
clone_size: -
v_call: TRBV27
cdr3_nt: TGTGCCAGCAGGAAGGGAGACTCCTTGACAGATACGCAGTATTTT
cdr3_aa: CASRKGDSLTDTQYF

d_call: TRBD1
j_call: TRBJ1-5
clone_size: -
v_call: TRBV28
cdr3_nt: TGTGCCAGCAGTCCTCCCCGACAGGGAAATCAGCCCCAGCATTTT
cdr3_aa: CASSPPRQGNQPQHF

d_call: -
j_call: TRBJ2-6
clone_size: -
v_call: TRBV9
cdr3_nt: TGTGCCAGCAGCGTAGGGGCAGGGGGACTCTCTGGGGCCAACGTCCTGACTTTC
cdr3_aa: CASSVGAGGLSGANVLTF

d_call: TRBD1
j_call: TRBJ1-2
clone_size: -
v_call: TRBV15
cdr3_nt: TGTGCCACCAGCAGAGCCGCCGGGACAGGGTACCACTATGGCTACACCTTC
cdr3_aa: CATSRAAGTGYHYGYTF

d_call: -
j_call: TRBJ1-5
clone_size: -
v_call: TRBV19
cdr3_nt: TGTGCCAGTACTGGGGGTTCTGGCAATCAGCCCCAGCATTTT
cdr3_aa: CASTGGSGNQPQHF

d_call: -
j_call: TRBJ2-3
clone_size: -
v_call: TRBV5-1
cdr3_nt: TGCGCCAGCAGCTTGAGGGGGACCGTAGGCGATACGCAGTATTTT
cdr3_aa: CASSLRGTVGDTQYF

d_call: TRBD2
j_call: TRBJ2-1
clone_size: -
v_call: TRBV7-3
cdr3_nt: TGTGCCAGCAGCTTACAGGCGGGAGTGGGGCAGTTCTTC
cdr3_aa: CASSLQAGVGQFF

d_call: TRBD1
j_call: TRBJ2-5
clone_size: -
v_call: TRBV11-1
cdr3_nt: TGTGCCAGCAGCCCGGACAGGGTGAAAGAGACCCAGTACTTC
cdr3_aa: CASSPDRVKETQYF

d_call: TRBD2
j_call: TRBJ2-1
clone_size: once
v_call: TRBV6-4
cdr3_nt: TGTGCCAGCAGCGGGACTAGCGGGAGTGGAAATGAGCAGTTCTTC
cdr3_aa: CASSGTSGSGNEQFF

d_call: -
j_call: TRBJ2-5
clone_size: -
v_call: TRBV7-9
cdr3_nt: TGTGCCAGCAGCCCAGGGGCTCGAGAGACCCAGTACTTC
cdr3_aa: CASSPGARETQYF

d_call: -
j_call: TRBJ2-2
clone_size: -
v_call: TRBV19
cdr3_nt: TGTGCCAGTAGTATAGCTTTGTTGCGGTCGAACACCGGGGAGCTGTTTTTT
cdr3_aa: CASSIALLRSNTGELFF

d_call: -
j_call: TRBJ1-1
clone_size: few
v_call: TRBV5-8
cdr3_nt: TGTGCCAGCAGCTTGGTCGGTTTGGCTGAAGCTTTCTTT
cdr3_aa: CASSLVGLAEAFF

d_call: -
j_call: TRBJ2-1
clone_size: -
v_call: TRBV10-3
cdr3_nt: TGTGCCATCAGACGGGACCCCTCGCGTGAGCAGTTCTTC
cdr3_aa: CAIRRDPSREQFF

d_call: TRBD2
j_call: TRBJ2-7
clone_size: -
v_call: TRBV5-1
cdr3_nt: TGCGCCAGCAGCTCGGGACTAGCGGAAAACTACGAGCAGTACTTC
cdr3_aa: CASSSGLAENYEQYF

d_call: -
j_call: TRBJ2-6
clone_size: -
v_call: TRBV5-8
cdr3_nt: TGTGCCAGCAGCCTTTATGTCGGGGGGGCCAACGTCCTGACTTTC
cdr3_aa: CASSLYVGGANVLTF

d_call: TRBD1
j_call: TRBJ1-5
clone_size: -
v_call: TRBV12-5
cdr3_nt: TGTGCTAGTGGTTTGGGACAGGGGAATAGCAATCAGCCCCAGCATTTT
cdr3_aa: CASGLGQGNSNQPQHF

d_call: -
j_call: TRBJ1-3
clone_size: -
v_call: TRBV5-1
cdr3_nt: TGCGCCAGCAGCTTGAGTCTTCTGGTCTCTGGAAACACCATATATTTT
cdr3_aa: CASSLSLLVSGNTIYF

d_call: -
j_call: TRBJ1-2
clone_size: -
v_call: TRBV28
cdr3_nt: TGTGCCAGCAGATTGGGGGGGCGCGACCGTGGCTACACCTTC
cdr3_aa: CASRLGGRDRGYTF

d_call: -
j_call: TRBJ2-1
clone_size: -
v_call: TRBV9
cdr3_nt: TGTGCCAGCAGCGTTAGTGGGGATACAGTCAATGAGCAGTTCTTC
cdr3_aa: CASSVSGDTVNEQFF

d_call: TRBD1
j_call: TRBJ2-1
clone_size: -
v_call: TRBV9
cdr3_nt: TGTGCCAGCAGCGTAGGAAGGTGGGACAGGAGTCAATTTAGCTCCTACAATGAGCAGTTCTTC
cdr3_aa: CASSVGRWDRSQFSSYNEQFF

d_call: -
j_call: TRBJ2-5
clone_size: -
v_call: TRBV12-3/TRBV12-4
cdr3_nt: TGTGCCAGCAGTGGCCTGGGTGGACAGACCCAGTACTTC
cdr3_aa: CASSGLGGQTQYF

d_call: -
j_call: TRBJ2-2
clone_size: -
v_call: TRBV30
cdr3_nt: TGTGCCTGGAGGGCAGGGTATAACACCGGGGAGCTGTTTTTT
cdr3_aa: CAWRAGYNTGELFF